Listed below are T cell receptor beta chains from one sample, sequenced in a study of blood T cell repertoires in COVID-19. TCRdb's table, derived via immunoSEQ multiplex PCR, lists solely in-frame clones and lacks some. The sample contains hundreds of thousands of clones, approximately 87% of which appear only once. The sample consisted of PBMCs or T cells enriched from blood (not recorded which). The receptors shown here come from a woman in her forties or fifties in a cohort exposed to, infected with or recovered from COVID-19 (not recorded which). CDR3s include the opening cysteine and the closing phenylalanine or tryptophan. The D gene is left open where the match is weak. Only some rows state a clone size, as once, few, many or a class for expanded clones.

TRBJ1-2 . TRBV9 . CASTLGGTPSTGYGYTF TGTGCCAGCACCCTGGGGGGGACACCCTCAACGGGCTATGGCTACACCTTC
TRBJ1-3 . TRBV30 . CAWTAGGNTIYF TGTGCCTGGACGGCAGGGGGAAACACCATATATTTT
TRBJ2-1 . TRBV6-5 . CASSYTGTKIDNEQFF TGTGCCAGCAGCTACACCGGGACAAAGATAGACAATGAGCAGTTCTTC
TRBJ1-1 . TRBV27 TRBD1 CASSKRTGNTEAFF TGTGCCAGCAGTAAAAGGACAGGGAACACTGAAGCTTTCTTT
TRBJ1-4 once TRBV19 . CASSPRGGDEKLFF TGTGCCAGTAGTCCCCGGGGGGGGGATGAAAAACTGTTTTTT
TRBJ1-1 once TRBV5-1 TRBD1 CASSSQGTMTEAFF TGCGCCAGCAGCTCACAGGGGACGATGACTGAAGCTTTCTTT
TRBJ2-3 . TRBV19 . CASSPAGSSDTQYF TGTGCCAGTAGTCCGGCGGGGAGTTCAGATACGCAGTATTTT
TRBJ1-4 . TRBV4-1 TRBD1 CASSQPVTGGEKLFF TGCGCCAGCAGCCAACCCGTGACAGGGGGGGAAAAACTGTTTTTT
TRBJ2-1 . TRBV19 TRBD2 CASSMSNGGRNEQFF TGTGCCAGTAGTATGTCTAACGGGGGGAGGAATGAGCAGTTCTTC
TRBJ2-5 . TRBV12-3/TRBV12-4 . CASTRDTQETQYF TGTGCCAGCACCCGGGACACCCAAGAGACCCAGTACTTC
TRBJ1-2 . TRBV19 . CASSDTGKYGYTF TGTGCCAGTAGTGACACAGGAAAGTATGGCTACACCTTC
TRBJ2-7 . TRBV5-6 . CASSLGGPNEQYF TGTGCCAGCAGCTTGGGGGGCCCCAACGAGCAGTACTTC
TRBJ2-1 . TRBV27 TRBD2 CASSTPGLVPMSSYNEQFF TGTGCCAGCAGTACGCCGGGACTAGTCCCTATGAGCTCCTACAATGAGCAGTTCTTC
TRBJ2-5 . TRBV7-2 . CASSLVRETQYF TGTGCCAGCAGCTTAGTCCGAGAGACCCAGTACTTC
TRBJ2-5 . TRBV5-1 TRBD2 CASSLGQAGDRRETQYF TGCGCCAGCAGCTTGGGGCAAGCGGGGGACCGCAGGGAGACCCAGTACTTC
TRBJ2-3 . TRBV24-1 . CATSRQATDTQYF TGTGCCACCAGTAGACAGGCCACAGATACGCAGTATTTT
TRBJ1-2 . TRBV5-5 TRBD1 CASSLASGGQGRYTF TGTGCCAGCAGCTTGGCCTCGGGGGGACAGGGGCGCTACACCTTC
TRBJ2-7 . TRBV1 . CTSSQDFLALSYEQYF TGCACCAGCAGCCAAGATTTCCTAGCGCTCTCCTACGAGCAGTACTTC
TRBJ1-1 . TRBV7-8 TRBD1 CASSSGQGSTEAFF TGTGCCAGCAGCTCCGGACAGGGGAGCACTGAAGCTTTCTTT
TRBJ1-3 . TRBV6-5 . CASSYSSGSGNTIYF TGTGCCAGCAGTTACTCGAGTGGCTCTGGAAACACCATATATTTT